These 21 T cell receptor beta chains came from one sample sequenced in a study of blood T cell repertoires in COVID-19. The protocol was immunoSEQ multiplex PCR, while the TCRdb copy is restricted to in-frame clones and leaves out a portion. Among a few hundred thousand clones listed, around 87% were seen once. Sequencing was done on a sample of peripheral blood. These receptors all come from a woman aged 60-75 years with COVID-19, enrolled during active disease.

In its sample, this clone was seen a few times. V and J are TRBV6-2 or TRBV6-3 and TRBJ1-5, with D uncertain. Germline V gene lookup returns CDR1 MNHEY and CDR2 SVGEGT. Trimming pared 2 bases from V and 7 bases from J, leaving 12 bases between. The CDR3 has 14 residues. The DNA for the CDR3 is TGTGCCAGCAGTTACGTCCAGGCCGACCAGCCCCAGCATTTT. Translated: CASSYVQADQPQHF.

The CDR3 protein is CASSLNRGSPLHF. DNA for the CDR3: TGCGCCAGCAGCTTAAACAGGGGCTCACCCCTCCACTTT. The chain recombines TRBV5-1 with TRBJ1-6, with 7 bases that match TRBD1. From germline, CDR1 is SGHRS and CDR2 YFSETQ. The CDR3 totals 13 residues. V shed 2 bases and J 10 bases; nucleotides not matched to a gene: 3.

The chain combines TRBV14 with TRBJ1-2, with D maybe TRBD1 (6 bases). The germline CDR1 and CDR2 sequences are SGHDN and FVKESK. This CDR3 has 13 residues. V lost 5 bases to trimming and J lost 5 bases, with 12 bases between them. CDR3 nucleotide sequence: TGTGCCAGCAGCTCCGACAGGATGTATGGCTACACCTTC. It yields the protein CASSSDRMYGYTF.

The gene calls are TRBV21-1 and TRBJ2-1; the DNA was not used to check the table's D call, TRBD2. TRBV21-1 is designated a pseudogene. The CDR3 sequence is 21 residues long. The chain's CDR3 is CASSKALCGGYSGRPGNEQFF. Written as DNA, the CDR3 is TGTGCCAGCAGCAAAGCGCTGTGTGGTGGCTATAGCGGGAGACCGGGAAATGAGCAGTTCTTC.

The chain uses TRBV5-1 and TRBJ2-7, with 10 bases aligning to TRBD1. V shed 4 bases, J shed 7 bases, and the junction held 11 bases outside the gene matches. CDR1 and CDR2 from the germline V gene are SGHRS and YFSETQ. The CDR3 loop spans 15 amino acids. The CDR3: CASSRGTGARREQYF. CDR3 coding DNA: TGCGCCAGCAGCCGGGGGACAGGGGCTCGTCGGGAGCAGTACTTC.

This sequence joins TRBV27 and TRBJ2-7, with 7 nucleotides matching TRBD1. The germline gives CDR1 MNHEY, CDR2 SMNVEV (reference sequence). The CDR3 length is 15 residues. The junction had 8 bases not matched to a gene; V was cut back by 3 bases and J by 3 bases. DNA of the CDR3: TGTGCCAGCAGTTTTTTTGGGCAGGGGGACTACGAGCAGTACTTC. This sequence encodes CASSFFGQGDYEQYF.

This chain connects TRBV5-4 to TRBJ1-5, with 8 bases identical to TRBD1. V gave up 4 bases and J gave up 0 bases; unmatched junction bases: 3. Per germline, CDR1 SGHNT and CDR2 YYREEE (reference sequence). The CDR3 spans 15 residues. As DNA, the CDR3 is TGTGCCAGCAGCCCGGGACAGGATAGCAATCAGCCCCAGCATTTT. Protein sequence: CASSPGQDSNQPQHF.

The chain couples TRBV28 to TRBJ2-1; 10 positions match TRBD2. Germline V gene data show CDR1 as MDHEN and CDR2 as SYDVKM. The CDR3 runs 17 residues. The trim removed 4 bases at V and 4 bases at J, leaving 10 bases unmatched. The CDR3 is CASSSRLAGNSYNEQFF. In nucleotides, the CDR3 is TGTGCCAGCAGTTCCCGACTAGCGGGCAACAGTTACAATGAGCAGTTCTTC.

The CDR3 DNA follows: TGTGCCAGCAGTTTAGGTGGCAGGGGTAAATATTCACCCCTCCACTTT. It yields the protein CASSLGGRGKYSPLHF. The genes are TRBV27 and TRBJ1-6; perhaps TRBD1 as D (6 bases). V was shortened by 2 bases and J by 8 bases, with 16 bases between the two germline ends. The CDR3 is 16 residues long. CDR1 is MNHEY and CDR2 is SMNVEV in the germline V gene (reference sequence).

The V call is TRBV6-5, the J call TRBJ2-3; TRBD2 matches at 8 bases. The CDR3 runs to 15 residues. V was clipped by 6 bases and J by 4 bases; unmatched bases: 9. Germline assignment: CDR1 MNHEY and CDR2 SVGAGI. The DNA of the CDR3 is TGTGCCAGCAGCACCGGAGCGGGAGAAGCAGATACGCAGTATTTT. Translated: CASSTGAGEADTQYF.

Concerning this clone: The sample contains more than one DNA sequence encoding this CDR3. The chain has TRBV15 and TRBJ2-5; D unclear. This CDR3 is built from 14 residues. CDR1 is LNHNV, CDR2 YYDKDF, per germline (reference sequence). The V and J ends lost 1 base and 1 base respectively, with 7 bases between them. CDR3 sequence: CATSRVPFQETQYF. DNA of the CDR3: TGTGCCACCAGCAGAGTTCCCTTCCAAGAGACCCAGTACTTC.

This sequence joins TRBV23-1 and TRBJ2-3, with 7 bases identical to TRBD1. TRBV23-1 falls under the ORF class, with uncertain function. This CDR3 is 19 amino acids long. V lost 3 bases, J lost 3 bases, and 18 bases stayed unmatched. The DNA for the CDR3 is TGCGCCAGCAGTCACCAGTCCCGGGACAGTCGGTTCTGGACAGATACGCAGTATTTT. Its protein is CASSHQSRDSRFWTDTQYF.

This rearrangement joins TRBV6-5 to TRBJ1-2; 9 nucleotides match TRBD1. The CDR3 runs to 13 residues. V trimming: 7 bases; J trimming: 8 bases; junction bases outside the gene matches: 8. Germline V gives CDR1 MNHEY, CDR2 SVGAGI. The CDR3 DNA reads TGTGCCAGCAAAGCCGGACAGGGGAACGGCTACACCTTC. This sequence encodes CASKAGQGNGYTF.

The chain links TRBV19 to TRBJ1-3, with D perhaps matching TRBD1 (6 bases). CDR3 length: 16 residues. V was pared by 5 bases and J by 0 bases, with 14 bases between. Germline V gene sequence: CDR1 LNHDA, CDR2 SQIVND (reference sequence). DNA for the CDR3: TGTGCCAGTAGTTTTTCACAGGGCTCCTCTGGAAACACCATATATTTT. Protein product: CASSFSQGSSGNTIYF.

V is TRBV3-1 (or the pseudogene TRBV3-2) and J is TRBJ2-1, with TRBD2 matching 7 bases. Losses at the gene ends were 4 bases for V and 4 bases for J; bases not matched to a gene: 1. Germline lookup yields CDR1 LGHDT and CDR2 YNNKEL (reference sequence). The CDR3 consists of 13 residues. This CDR3 is CASSRDYYNEQFF. The CDR3 DNA reads TGTGCCAGCAGCCGGGACTATTACAATGAGCAGTTCTTC.

As concerns this clone: The sample contains more than one DNA sequence encoding this CDR3. DNA for the CDR3: TGTGCCACCAGCAGAGATCGGGGCTCCTACGAGCAGTACTTC. Encoded protein: CATSRDRGSYEQYF. J is TRBJ2-7 and V is TRBV15, with D perhaps matching TRBD2 (5 bases). The CDR3 loop spans 14 amino acids. Trimming cost V 0 bases and J 0 bases, with 6 bases left between them. Germline loops: CDR1 LNHNV, CDR2 YYDKDF (reference sequence). Complete variable domain (other parts from reference TRBV15 and TRBJ2-7): DAMVIQNPRYQVTQFGKPVTLSCSQTLNHNVMYWYQQKSSQAPKLLFHYYDKDFNNEADTPDNFQSRRPNTSFCFLDIRSPGLGDTAMYLCATSRDRGSYEQYFGPGTRLTVT.

The chain employs TRBV3-1 (or the pseudogene TRBV3-2) and TRBJ1-2, with 7 nucleotides matching TRBD1. Germline V gene data show CDR1 as LGHDT and CDR2 as YNNKEL (reference sequence). Losses at the gene ends were 3 bases for V and 8 bases for J; bases not matched to a gene: 18. This CDR3 contains 17 residues. The CDR3: CASSHLTRDSQPPGYTF. CDR3 DNA sequence: TGTGCCAGCAGCCACCTGACCCGGGACAGCCAGCCCCCCGGCTACACCTTC.

The rearrangement links TRBV19 to TRBJ2-7; 12 bases match TRBD2. The CDR3 length is 16 residues. CDR1 and CDR2 from the germline V gene are LNHDA and SQIVND (reference sequence). V lost 4 bases, J lost 2 bases, and 6 bases stayed unmatched. The CDR3: CASSTPTSGGTYEQYF. The CDR3 DNA reads TGTGCCAGTAGTACCCCGACTAGCGGGGGCACCTACGAGCAGTACTTC.

The gene calls are TRBV2 and TRBJ2-3; D is possibly TRBD2 (6 bases). The V gene lost 6 bases and the J gene lost 0 bases, with 22 bases spanning the gap. Per the germline V gene, CDR1 is SNHLY and CDR2 is FYNNEI. The CDR3 contains 18 residues. In nucleotides, the CDR3 is TGTGCCAGCAGGTTCCCCCGGGGTGCTAGCGCTAGCACAGATACGCAGTATTTT. Its translation: CASRFPRGASASTDTQYF.

V gene TRBV9 combines with J gene TRBJ2-5, with D perhaps matching TRBD2 (5 bases). Germline assignment: CDR1 SGDLS and CDR2 YYNGEE. This CDR3 comprises 11 residues. V was trimmed by 4 bases and J by 5 bases, leaving 6 bases between them. The CDR3 coding sequence is TGTGCCAGCAGCTCGGGGGAGACCCAGTACTTC. This codes for CASSSGETQYF.

The chain couples TRBV10-3 to TRBJ2-5; unclear D gene. Trimming cost V 2 bases and J 2 bases, with 9 bases left between them. The length of the CDR3 is 14 residues. Germline V gene data show CDR1 as ENHRY and CDR2 as SYGVKD. The chain's CDR3 is CAISETAEQETQYF. Here the CDR3 DNA reads TGTGCCATCAGTGAGACCGCGGAACAAGAGACCCAGTACTTC.